Sequencing of this T cell receptor (beta chain) was carried out in a study of blood T cell repertoires in COVID-19. This clone was picked up a small number of times. The method was immunoSEQ multiplex PCR; TCRdb's version includes in-frame clones alone and lacks a portion of them. The sample has about 260,000 clones, around 88% seen once. CDR3 size: 13 residues. V lost 0 bases and J 7 bases, leaving 10 bases between the germline ends. Germline lookup yields CDR1 GTSNPN and CDR2 SVGIG (reference sequence). The sequenced sample consisted of PBMCs or T cells enriched from blood (not recorded which). This TCR was sampled from a woman between 40 and 55 years old with acute COVID-19. The rearrangement links TRBV30 to TRBJ1-5; D gene ambiguous. CDR3 DNA: TGTGCCTGGAGTGTACGAGGCAGCCAGCCCCAGCATTTT. Translation: CAWSVRGSQPQHF.